This TCR beta chain was identified in a study of radiotherapy plus CTLA-4 blockade in lung cancer. At the level of the study: In around 17% of patients, objective responses were seen; approximately 34% had disease control. Study-wide points: Response, reportedly, was best predicted by interferon-beta along with early blood T cell clone dynamics.

CDR3 size: 16 residues. Germline V gives CDR1 SGHDN, CDR2 FVKESK. The V gene lost 0 bases and the J gene lost 6 bases, with 17 bases spanning the gap. People whose metastatic non-small-cell lung cancer was chemo-refractory got focal radiation along with CTLA-4 blockade by ipilimumab. Generated by immunoSEQ multiplex PCR, the TCRdb table keeps only in-frame clones and is missing some. The data hold tens of thousands of clones, with roughly 80% observed a single time. This clone was recorded once. Antigen specificity is unknown. The source was peripheral blood, collected from a patient treated with radiotherapy plus ipilimumab. This chain uses TRBV14 with TRBJ1-1; D not certain. The source is a human donor with non-small cell lung cancer who had a complete response to radiotherapy plus ipilimumab. The CDR3 DNA follows: TGTGCCAGCAGCCAAGATGTCCTGGGAAGTGTCTCTGAAGCTTTCTTT. Translation: CASSQDVLGSVSEAFF.